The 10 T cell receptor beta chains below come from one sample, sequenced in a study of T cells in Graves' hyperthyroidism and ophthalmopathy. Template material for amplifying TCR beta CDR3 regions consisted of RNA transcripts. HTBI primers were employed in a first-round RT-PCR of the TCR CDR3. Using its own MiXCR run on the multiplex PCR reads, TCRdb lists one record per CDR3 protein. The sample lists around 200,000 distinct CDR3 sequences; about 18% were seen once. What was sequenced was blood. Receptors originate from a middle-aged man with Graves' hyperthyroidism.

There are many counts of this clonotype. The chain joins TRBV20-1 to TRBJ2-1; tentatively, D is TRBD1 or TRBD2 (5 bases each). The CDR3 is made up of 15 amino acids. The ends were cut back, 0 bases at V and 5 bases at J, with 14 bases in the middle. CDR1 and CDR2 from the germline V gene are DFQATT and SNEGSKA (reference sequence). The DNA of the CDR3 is TGCAGTGCTAGAGAAGGGACCGCGAGGCACAATGAGCAGTTCTTC. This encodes CSAREGTARHNEQFF.

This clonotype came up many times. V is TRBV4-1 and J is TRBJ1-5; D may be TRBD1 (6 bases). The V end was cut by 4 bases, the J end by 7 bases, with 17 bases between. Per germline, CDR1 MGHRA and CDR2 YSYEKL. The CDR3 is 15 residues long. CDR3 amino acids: CASSLLGGAGQPQHF. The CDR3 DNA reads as TGCGCCAGCAGCCTCCTGGGGGGGGCTGGCCAGCCCCAGCATTTT.

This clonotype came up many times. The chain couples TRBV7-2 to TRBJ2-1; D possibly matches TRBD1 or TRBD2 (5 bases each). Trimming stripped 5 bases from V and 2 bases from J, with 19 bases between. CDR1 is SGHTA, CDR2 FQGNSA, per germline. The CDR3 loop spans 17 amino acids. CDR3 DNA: TGTGCCAGCAGCCACCCGATGCAGGGACGTACCTACAATGAGCAGTTCTTC. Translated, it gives CASSHPMQGRTYNEQFF. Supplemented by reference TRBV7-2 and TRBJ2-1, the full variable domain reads GAGVSQSPSNKVTEKGKDVELRCDPISGHTALYWYRQSLGQGLEFLIYFQGNSAPDKSGLPSDRFSAERTGGSVSTLTIQRTQQEDSAVYLCASSHPMQGRTYNEQFFGPGTRLTVL.

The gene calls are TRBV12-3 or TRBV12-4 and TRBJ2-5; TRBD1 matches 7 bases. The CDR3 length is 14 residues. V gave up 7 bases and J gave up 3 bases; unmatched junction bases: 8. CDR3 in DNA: TGTGCCAGCACCTTCCGGGACAGAGAAGAGACCCAGTACTTC. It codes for CASTFRDREETQYF.

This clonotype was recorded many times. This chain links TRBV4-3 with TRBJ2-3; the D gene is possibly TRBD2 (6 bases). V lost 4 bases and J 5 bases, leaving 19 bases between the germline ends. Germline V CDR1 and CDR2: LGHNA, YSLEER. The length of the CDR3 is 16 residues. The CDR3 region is CASSLGRDPRLDTQYF. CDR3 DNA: TGCGCCAGCAGCCTTGGGCGGGACCCCAGATTAGATACGCAGTATTTT.

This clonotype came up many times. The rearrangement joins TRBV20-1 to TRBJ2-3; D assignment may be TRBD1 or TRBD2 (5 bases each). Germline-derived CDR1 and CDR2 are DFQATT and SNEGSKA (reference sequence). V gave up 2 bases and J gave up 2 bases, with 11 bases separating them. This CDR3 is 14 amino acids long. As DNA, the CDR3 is TGCAGTGCTAGAAGAGGGACCCTCACAGATACGCAGTATTTT. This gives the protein CSARRGTLTDTQYF.

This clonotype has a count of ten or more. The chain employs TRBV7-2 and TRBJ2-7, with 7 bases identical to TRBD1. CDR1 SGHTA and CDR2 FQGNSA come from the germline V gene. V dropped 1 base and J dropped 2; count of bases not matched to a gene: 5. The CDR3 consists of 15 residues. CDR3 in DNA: TGTGCCAGCAGCTTAGTAGGGACAGATCCCTACGAGCAGTACTTC. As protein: CASSLVGTDPYEQYF. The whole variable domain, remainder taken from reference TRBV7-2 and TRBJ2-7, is GAGVSQSPSNKVTEKGKDVELRCDPISGHTALYWYRQSLGQGLEFLIYFQGNSAPDKSGLPSDRFSAERTGGSVSTLTIQRTQQEDSAVYLCASSLVGTDPYEQYFGPGTRLTVT.

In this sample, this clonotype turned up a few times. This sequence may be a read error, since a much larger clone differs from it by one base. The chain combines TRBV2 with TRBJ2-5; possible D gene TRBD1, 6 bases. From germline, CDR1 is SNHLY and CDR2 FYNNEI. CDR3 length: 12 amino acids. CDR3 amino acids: CASSGQSETRYF. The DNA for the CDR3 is TGTGCCAGCAGCGGACAGTCGGAGACCCGGTACTTC.

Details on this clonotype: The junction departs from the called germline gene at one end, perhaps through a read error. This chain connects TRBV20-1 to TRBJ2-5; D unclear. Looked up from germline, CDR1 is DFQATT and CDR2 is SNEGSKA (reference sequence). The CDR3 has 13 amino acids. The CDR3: CSAITEPQETRYF. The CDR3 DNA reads TGCAGTGCAATCACCGAACCCCAAGAGACCCGGTACTTC.

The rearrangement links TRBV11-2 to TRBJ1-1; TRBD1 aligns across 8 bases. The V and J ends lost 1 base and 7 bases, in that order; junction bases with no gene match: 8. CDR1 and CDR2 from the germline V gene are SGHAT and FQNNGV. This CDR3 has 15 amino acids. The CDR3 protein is CASSLGDRGRDEAFF. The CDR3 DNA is TGTGCCAGCAGCTTAGGAGACAGGGGCCGGGATGAAGCTTTCTTT.